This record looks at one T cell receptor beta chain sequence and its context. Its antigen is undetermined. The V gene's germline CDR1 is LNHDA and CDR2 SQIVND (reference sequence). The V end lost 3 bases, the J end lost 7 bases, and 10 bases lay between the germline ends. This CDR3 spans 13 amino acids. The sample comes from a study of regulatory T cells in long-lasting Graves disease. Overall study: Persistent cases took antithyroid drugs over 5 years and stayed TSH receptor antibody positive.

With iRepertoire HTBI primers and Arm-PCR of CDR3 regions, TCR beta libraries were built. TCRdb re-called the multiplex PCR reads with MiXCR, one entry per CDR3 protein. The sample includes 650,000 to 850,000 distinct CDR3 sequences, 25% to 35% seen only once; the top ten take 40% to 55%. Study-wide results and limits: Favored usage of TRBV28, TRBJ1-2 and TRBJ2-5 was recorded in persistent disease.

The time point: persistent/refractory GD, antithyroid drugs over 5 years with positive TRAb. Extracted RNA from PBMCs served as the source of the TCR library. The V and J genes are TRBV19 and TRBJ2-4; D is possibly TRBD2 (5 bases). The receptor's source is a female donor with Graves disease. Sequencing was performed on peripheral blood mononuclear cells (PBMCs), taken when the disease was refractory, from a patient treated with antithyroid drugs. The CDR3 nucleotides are TGTGCCAGTAGTATTCCGGGATCCAACATTCAGTACTTC. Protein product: CASSIPGSNIQYF.